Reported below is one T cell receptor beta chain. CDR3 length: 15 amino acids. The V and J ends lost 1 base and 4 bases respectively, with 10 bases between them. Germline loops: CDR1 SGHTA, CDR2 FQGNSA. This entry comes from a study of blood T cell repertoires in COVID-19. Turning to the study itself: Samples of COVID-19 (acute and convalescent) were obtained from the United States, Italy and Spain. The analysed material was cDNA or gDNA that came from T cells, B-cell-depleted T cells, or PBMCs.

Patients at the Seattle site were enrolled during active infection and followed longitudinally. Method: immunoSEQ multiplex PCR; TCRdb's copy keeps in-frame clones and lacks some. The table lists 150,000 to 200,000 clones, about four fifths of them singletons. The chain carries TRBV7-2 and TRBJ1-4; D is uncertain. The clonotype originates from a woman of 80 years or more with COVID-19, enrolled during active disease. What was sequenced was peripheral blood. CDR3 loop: CASSLGAGINEKLFF. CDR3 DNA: TGTGCCAGCAGCTTAGGGGCGGGGATTAATGAAAAACTGTTTTTT.